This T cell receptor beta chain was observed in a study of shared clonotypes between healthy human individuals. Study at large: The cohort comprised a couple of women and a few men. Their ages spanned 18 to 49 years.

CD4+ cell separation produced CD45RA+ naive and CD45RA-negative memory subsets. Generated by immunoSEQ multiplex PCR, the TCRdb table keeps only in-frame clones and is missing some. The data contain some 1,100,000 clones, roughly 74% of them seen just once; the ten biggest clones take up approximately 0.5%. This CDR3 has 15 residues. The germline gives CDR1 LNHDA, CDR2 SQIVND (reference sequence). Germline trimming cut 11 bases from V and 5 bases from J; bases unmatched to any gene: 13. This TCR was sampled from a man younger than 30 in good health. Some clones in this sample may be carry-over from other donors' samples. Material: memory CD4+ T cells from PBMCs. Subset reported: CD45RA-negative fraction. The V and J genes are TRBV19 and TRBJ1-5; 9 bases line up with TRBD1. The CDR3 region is CASSNRDRAYQPQHF. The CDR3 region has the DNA TGTGCCTCAAGCAACCGGGACAGGGCTTATCAGCCCCAGCATTTT.